Below, 6 T cell receptor beta chains from the same sample are listed, as sequenced in a study of somatic mutations in cytotoxic T cells in rheumatoid arthritis. The table came from immunoSEQ multiplex PCR; TCRdb's copy has only in-frame clones and leaves some out. This sample yields 13,000 to 15,000 clones, of which around 76% are seen a single time; 25% to 30% belongs to the top ten. Sequenced: CD8+ T cells sorted from blood. The receptors stem from an adult with rheumatoid arthritis.

The chain has TRBV2 and TRBJ2-7, with 7 bases aligning to TRBD1. Trimming at V came to 8 bases and at J to 2 bases, leaving 3 bases not matched to a gene. From germline, CDR1 is SNHLY and CDR2 FYNNEI. The CDR3 sequence is 12 residues long. The CDR3, as DNA: TGTGCCAGCTCGGACAGGCCCTACGAGCAGTACTTC. Encoded protein: CASSDRPYEQYF.

The V call is TRBV7-9, the J call TRBJ1-2; D is unclear. The germline CDR1 and CDR2 sequences are SEHNR and FQNEAQ (reference sequence). Trimming shortened V by 4 bases and J by 2 bases, and 11 bases separated the two germline ends. The CDR3 spans 14 residues. CDR3 sequence reads: CASSSEYVNYGYTF. The CDR3 nucleotides read TGTGCCAGCAGCTCCGAGTATGTCAACTATGGCTACACCTTC.

The chain joins TRBV9 to TRBJ2-3; 13 nucleotides agree with TRBD2. Germline V gene data show CDR1 as SGDLS and CDR2 as YYNGEE. CDR3 length: 18 residues. V shed 3 bases, J shed 0 bases, and the junction held 7 bases outside the gene matches. The CDR3 loop is CASSGPGLAGSSTDTQYF. CDR3 sequence (DNA): TGTGCCAGCAGCGGGCCGGGACTAGCGGGATCTAGCACAGATACGCAGTATTTT. Combining the CDR3 with reference TRBV9 and TRBJ2-3 gives the whole variable domain DSGVTQTPKHLITATGQRVTLRCSPRSGDLSVYWYQQSLDQGLQFLIQYYNGEERAKGNILERFSAQQFPDLHSELNLSSLELGDSALYFCASSGPGLAGSSTDTQYFGPGTRLTVL.

This sequence joins TRBV6-6 and TRBJ1-2, with D hard to call. The CDR3 totals 15 residues. Trimming took 6 bases from V and 6 from J, leaving 20 bases between them. Germline V CDR1 and CDR2: MNHNY, SVGAGI (reference sequence). The CDR3 bases are TGTGCCAGCAGATACGACACCGGGAGATTTGATGGCTACACCTTC. Translated, it gives CASRYDTGRFDGYTF.

The V gene is TRBV5-4, the J gene TRBJ2-1; D perhaps matches TRBD1 (6 bases). Germline V gives CDR1 SGHNT, CDR2 YYREEE (reference sequence). This CDR3 comprises 15 residues. V was clipped by 0 bases and J by 4 bases, with 11 bases between them. The CDR3 sequence is CASSLAAGDYNEQFF. The DNA of the CDR3 is TGTGCCAGCAGCTTGGCGGCAGGGGATTACAATGAGCAGTTCTTC.

This rearrangement joins TRBV6-1 to TRBJ2-2, with TRBD1 identical over 10 bases. This CDR3 has 16 residues. The trim removed 4 bases at V and 3 bases at J, leaving 5 bases unmatched. In germline, CDR1 is MNHNS, CDR2 SASEGT. The CDR3 spells CASSARTGGDTGELFF. The CDR3 nucleotides read TGTGCCAGCAGTGCACGGACAGGGGGTGACACCGGGGAGCTGTTTTTT.